This T cell receptor (beta chain) was sequenced during a study of OX40 agonist ivuxolimab in advanced cancers. Study in general: Patients were infused with ivuxolimab every 2 weeks at 0.01 to 10 mg/kg. With a range of roughly 20 to 80, age averaged roughly 61 years, and 65% to 90% were male.

Clones were read by immunoSEQ multiplex PCR, and TCRdb kept only the in-frame ones, dropping some. In the table there are about 74,000 clones, over 75% of which are singletons. On this clone itself: Its antigen is undetermined.

Study conclusions and caveats: Clonal expansion was seen in CD4+ and CD8+ blood T cells by week 6 at 0.1 to 3.0 mg/kg. Relative to CD4+, CD8+ T cells held more expanded clones on average.

The CDR3 has 13 amino acids. The junction had 3 bases not matched to a gene; V was cut back by 7 bases and J by 0 bases. Germline loops: CDR1 SNHLY, CDR2 FYNNEI. This sample comprised CD4+ or CD8+ T cells sorted from blood, obtained in a trial of the OX40 agonist ivuxolimab. The chain joins TRBV2 to TRBJ2-7; TRBD2 aligns across 7 bases. This TCR came from an adult with an advanced solid tumor such as melanoma, head and neck, liver or kidney cancer. The CDR3 reads CASNRDYSYEQYF. The CDR3 region has the DNA TGTGCCAGCAACCGGGACTACTCCTACGAGCAGTACTTC.